A single sample is the source of the 16 T cell receptor beta chains below, sequenced in a study of cytomegalovirus exposure and HLA in healthy donors. The PCR was carried out with 60 Vbeta primers and 13 Jbeta primers. Produced via immunoSEQ multiplex PCR; TCRdb's table is partial and in-frame only. The sample has 50,000 or so clones; around 81% are singletons. The sequenced sample consisted of PBMCs. All receptors come from a boy aged 5-17 years in good health and CMV-seropositive.

V gene TRBV7-9 combines with J gene TRBJ1-1, with 9 bases fitting TRBD1. Germline assignment: CDR1 SEHNR and CDR2 FQNEAQ (reference sequence). CDR3 length: 14 residues. V dropped 3 bases and J dropped 5; count of bases not matched to a gene: 4. Here the CDR3 DNA reads TGTGCCAGCAGCTTGGGACAGGGATATACTGAAGCTTTCTTT. Its translation is CASSLGQGYTEAFF.

The chain joins TRBV19 to TRBJ2-6, with D possibly TRBD2 on 5 matching bases. The germline V gene has CDR1 LNHDA and CDR2 SQIVND (reference sequence). The V end was cut by 4 bases, the J end by 1 base, with 11 bases between. The CDR3 has 16 amino acids. CDR3 loop: CASSRGSLSGANVLTF. Here the CDR3 DNA reads TGTGCCAGTAGTAGAGGGTCCCTTTCTGGGGCCAACGTCCTGACTTTC.

The V and J genes are TRBV28 and TRBJ2-5; the match to TRBD2 covers 7 bases. The CDR3 sequence is 15 residues long. Trimming removed 2 bases from V and 4 bases from J; junction bases left unmatched: 7. Germline assignment: CDR1 MDHEN and CDR2 SYDVKM. Here the CDR3 reads CASSLAGTGGETQYF. In nucleotides, the CDR3 is TGTGCCAGCAGTTTAGCAGGGACGGGGGGAGAGACCCAGTACTTC.

This chain links TRBV5-4 with TRBJ2-7; a possible D gene is TRBD1 (5 bases). Between the trimmed V and J ends, which lost 4 bases and 4 bases, there was a span of 6 bases. This CDR3 comprises 11 residues. Germline lookup yields CDR1 SGHNT and CDR2 YYREEE (reference sequence). CDR3 bases: TGTGCCAGCAGCGACAGTTACGAGCAGTACTTC. This gives the protein CASSDSYEQYF.

CDR3 region: CASSLLGTGGGNTEAFF. The CDR3 coding sequence is TGTGCCAGCAGCTTACTAGGAACAGGGGGTGGGAACACTGAAGCTTTCTTT. This rearrangement joins TRBV7-3 to TRBJ1-1, with 8 bases identical to TRBD1. Per the germline V gene, CDR1 is SGHTA and CDR2 is FQGTGA. CDR3 size: 17 residues. V lost 2 bases and J lost 1; bases outside the gene matches: 9.

This clone was observed once. The chain uses TRBV6-6 and TRBJ2-1; TRBD2 matches at 10 bases. Germline CDR1 MNHNY, CDR2 SVGAGI (reference sequence). The junction had 14 bases not matched to a gene; V was cut back by 6 bases and J by 9 bases. This CDR3 contains 16 residues. The CDR3 DNA reads as TGTGCCAGCAGCAGGAAAGCGGGGGGGGTTTTGATTGAGCAGTTCTTC. This translates into CASSRKAGGVLIEQFF.

This clone was seen a single time. This chain connects TRBV6-5 to TRBJ1-1, with 9 bases aligning to TRBD1. The CDR3 is made up of 14 amino acids. CDR1 and CDR2 (germline): MNHEY, SVGAGI. The V and J ends lost 5 bases and 4 bases, in that order; junction bases with no gene match: 5. The CDR3 region is CASSLGDRVTEAFF. The DNA for the CDR3 is TGTGCCAGCAGTCTTGGGGACAGGGTCACTGAAGCTTTCTTT.

This chain joins TRBV5-1 and TRBJ2-3; TRBD1 agrees at 8 bases. The length of the CDR3 is 16 residues. Losses at the gene ends were 4 bases for V and 0 bases for J; bases not matched to a gene: 7. Per germline, CDR1 SGHRS and CDR2 YFSETQ. This CDR3 reads CASSPGTGTSTDTQYF. In nucleotides, the CDR3 is TGCGCCAGCAGCCCCGGGACAGGCACTAGCACAGATACGCAGTATTTT.

This chain connects TRBV5-8 to TRBJ1-6; 8 bases map to TRBD1. This CDR3 spans 14 amino acids. Germline V gene lookup returns CDR1 SGHTS and CDR2 YDEGEE. V lost 3 bases, J lost 7 bases, and 3 bases stayed unmatched. CDR3 DNA: TGTGCCAGCAGCTGGACAGGGCGCAATTCACCCCTCCACTTT. It specifies CASSWTGRNSPLHF.

The chain joins TRBV7-9 to TRBJ1-2; possible D gene TRBD1, 6 bases. CDR3 length: 16 residues. Germline CDR1 and CDR2: SEHNR and FQNEAQ (reference sequence). V dropped 5 bases and J dropped 8 bases, with 24 bases sitting between them. CDR3 nucleotides: TGTGCCAGCAGCCCCCTTCCACAGGGAGCCTCGGGGGGCTACACCTTC. This sequence encodes CASSPLPQGASGGYTF.

The chain is built from TRBV5-4 and TRBJ2-1, with TRBD2 matching over 8 bases. Per the germline V gene, CDR1 is SGHNT and CDR2 is YYREEE (reference sequence). The length of the CDR3 is 16 residues. Trimming cost V 4 bases and J 9 bases; bases outside gene matches: 15. The CDR3 DNA reads as TGTGCCAGCAGCCGGGCCCTCGGGGGGGGCGAGGTTGAGCAGTTCTTC. It specifies CASSRALGGGEVEQFF.

The gene calls are TRBV5-1 and TRBJ1-2; unclear D gene. V was pared by 1 base and J by 4 bases, with 8 bases between. This CDR3 is built from 13 residues. The germline gives CDR1 SGHRS, CDR2 YFSETQ. The CDR3: CASSLLGSYGYTF. CDR3 DNA: TGCGCCAGCAGCTTGTTGGGCAGCTATGGCTACACCTTC.

This sequence joins TRBV5-6 and TRBJ2-7, with 9 bases identical to TRBD2. Trimming took 4 bases from V and 0 from J; bases not matched to a gene: 14. The CDR3 runs to 18 residues. CDR1 is SGHDT and CDR2 is YYEEEE in the germline V gene. The CDR3 nucleotides read TGTGCCAGCAGCCCGGGGGGCAGCGGGGGGTGGAGCTCCTACGAGCAGTACTTC. Its protein product is CASSPGGSGGWSSYEQYF.

This clone was found a few times. The CDR3 sequence is CASSLGGTSYNEQFF. CDR3 nucleotide sequence: TGTGCCAGCAGCTTAGGGGGGACTTCCTACAATGAGCAGTTCTTC. This rearrangement joins TRBV7-9 to TRBJ2-1; perhaps TRBD2 as D (6 bases). The CDR3 totals 15 residues. CDR1 SEHNR and CDR2 FQNEAQ come from the germline V gene (reference sequence). V lost 1 base to trimming and J lost 1 base, with 8 bases between them. The complete variable domain, with remaining parts taken from reference TRBV7-9 and TRBJ2-1, reads DTGVSQNPRHKITKRGQNVTFRCDPISEHNRLYWYRQTLGQGPEFLTYFQNEAQLEKSRLLSDRFSAERPKGSFSTLEIQRTEQGDSAMYLCASSLGGTSYNEQFFGPGTRLTVL.

The chain joins TRBV7-3 to TRBJ2-1; tentative D call: TRBD2 (6 bases). V lost 2 bases to trimming and J lost 5 bases, with 7 bases between them. This CDR3 region has 13 residues. The germline V gene has CDR1 SGHTA and CDR2 FQGTGA. The CDR3 region has the DNA TGTGCCAGCAGCTTAGGACTAAACAATGAGCAGTTCTTC. Translation gives CASSLGLNNEQFF.

The chain employs TRBV9 and TRBJ2-2; 10 bases map to TRBD2. The CDR3 consists of 15 residues. Germline values: CDR1 SGDLS, CDR2 YYNGEE. Germline trimming cut 2 bases from V and 4 bases from J; bases unmatched to any gene: 2. CDR3 sequence reads: CASSVGLASTGELFF. Here the CDR3 DNA reads TGTGCCAGCAGCGTGGGACTAGCGAGCACCGGGGAGCTGTTTTTT.